This T cell receptor beta chain was documented in a study of blood T cell repertoires in COVID-19. With 2 bases removed from V and 1 base from J, the gap between germline ends came to 11 bases. CDR1 is MNHEY and CDR2 is SMNVEV in the germline V gene (reference sequence). This CDR3 is built from 15 residues. The assay was immunoSEQ multiplex PCR, and TCRdb's table has in-frame clones only and misses some. Of under 200,000 clones listed, roughly four fifths were seen once; the top ten hold 9.5% to 15%. This chain uses TRBV27 with TRBJ1-1, with D possibly matching TRBD1 (5 bases). The receptor's source is a man aged 45-65 years who had recovered from COVID-19. The sample comprised PBMCs or T cells enriched from blood (not recorded which). The DNA for the CDR3 is TGTGCCAGCAGTTTAAGACAGCGAGCGAACACTGAAGCTTTCTTT. This sequence encodes CASSLRQRANTEAFF.